The sequence of this TCR beta chain was determined in a study of control samples from healthy donors and cancer patients. Method: immunoSEQ multiplex PCR; TCRdb's copy keeps in-frame clones and lacks some. The sample has 200,000 or so clones, just under 95% seen once. This CDR3 region has 15 residues. Deletions cut 0 bases from V and 4 bases from J, with 13 bases between. CDR1 and CDR2 from the germline V gene are MNHEY and SVGAGI. The sample was blood. The V call is TRBV6-5, the J call TRBJ2-7, with D perhaps matching TRBD2 (6 bases). This TCR was recovered from a middle-aged man in good health. The DNA of the CDR3 is TGTGCCAGCAGTTACTCGGGGCTAGCGAATTACGAGCAGTACTTC. Its protein product is CASSYSGLANYEQYF.